A selection of T cell receptor beta chains follows, all from one sample in a study of Graves' ophthalmopathy and Graves' hyperthyroidism. TCRdb re-derived calls from the multiplex PCR reads in MiXCR, one entry per CDR3 protein. The sample consists of about 40,000 distinct CDR3 sequences, under 65% of them appearing once. Sequencing used peripheral blood. The source of these receptors is an adult man with Graves' ophthalmopathy. Each CDR3 is given with its conserved first and last residue. Fields, in order: clone size, J gene, D gene, CDR3 length, V gene, CDR3 DNA, CDR3 protein. D genes are given only for firm matches. Not all rows give a size; the values are once, few, many and, for expanded clones, a class.

clone_size: .
j_call: TRBJ1-6
d_call: .
cdr3_length: 14
v_call: TRBV19
cdr3_nt: TGTGCCAGTAGTATTCAGGGAACAATCTCATCCCTCCACTTT
cdr3_aa: CASSIQGTISSLHF

clone_size: .
j_call: TRBJ2-1
d_call: TRBD2
cdr3_length: 19
v_call: TRBV25-1
cdr3_nt: TGTGCCAGCAGCCCCCAGGGACCCACTAGCGCGGGCTCCTACAATGAGCAGTTCTTC
cdr3_aa: CASSPQGPTSAGSYNEQFF

clone_size: .
j_call: TRBJ1-5
d_call: .
cdr3_length: 14
v_call: TRBV19
cdr3_nt: TGTGCCAGTACCCCCTTGGGGGACAATCAGCCCCAGCATTTT
cdr3_aa: CASTPLGDNQPQHF

clone_size: once
j_call: TRBJ1-4
d_call: .
cdr3_length: 14
v_call: TRBV5-1
cdr3_nt: TGCGCCAGCAGCTACAGGGCGCGAAATGAACAACTGTTTTTT
cdr3_aa: CASSYRARNEQLFF

clone_size: once
j_call: TRBJ1-1
d_call: .
cdr3_length: 13
v_call: TRBV20-1
cdr3_nt: TGCAGTGCTAGACCGACTGGGTGGTTTGAAGCTTTCTTT
cdr3_aa: CSARPTGWFEAFF

clone_size: .
j_call: TRBJ1-1
d_call: TRBD1
cdr3_length: 13
v_call: TRBV4-1
cdr3_nt: TGCGCCGGCGGGGACAGGTGGAACACTGAAGCTTGCTTT
cdr3_aa: CAGGDRWNTEACF

clone_size: medium-sized
j_call: TRBJ2-7
d_call: .
cdr3_length: 12
v_call: TRBV19
cdr3_nt: TGTGCCAGTAGAGGGAATGGCGGGGAGCAGTACTTC
cdr3_aa: CASRGNGGEQYF

clone_size: .
j_call: TRBJ2-3
d_call: .
cdr3_length: 14
v_call: TRBV7-2
cdr3_nt: TGTGCCAGCAGGCCTAGTGTTGGGTCAGATACGCAGTATTTT
cdr3_aa: CASRPSVGSDTQYF

clone_size: .
j_call: TRBJ1-6
d_call: TRBD1
cdr3_length: 15
v_call: TRBV7-8
cdr3_nt: TGTGCCAGCAGCCTGCGGGACAGCTCTGGCTCACCCCTCCACTTT
cdr3_aa: CASSLRDSSGSPLHF

clone_size: many
j_call: TRBJ2-2
d_call: .
cdr3_length: 14
v_call: TRBV15
cdr3_nt: TGTGCCACCAGCAGAGGGGGTTCTGCCGGGGAGCTGTTTTTT
cdr3_aa: CATSRGGSAGELFF

clone_size: .
j_call: TRBJ2-2
d_call: TRBD1
cdr3_length: 16
v_call: TRBV4-3
cdr3_nt: TGCGCCAGCAGCCAAGATTGGACAGGGGGCCCCGGGGAGCTGTTTTTT
cdr3_aa: CASSQDWTGGPGELFF

clone_size: many
j_call: TRBJ2-1
d_call: .
cdr3_length: 15
v_call: TRBV7-3
cdr3_nt: TGTGCCAGCAGCTTAACAAGTGGGCAATACAATGAGCAGTTCTTC
cdr3_aa: CASSLTSGQYNEQFF

clone_size: .
j_call: TRBJ2-3
d_call: TRBD1
cdr3_length: 14
v_call: TRBV5-1
cdr3_nt: TGCGCCGGCAGCTCCTCAGGACAGGGGAATACGCAGTATTTT
cdr3_aa: CAGSSSGQGNTQYF

clone_size: .
j_call: TRBJ1-6
d_call: TRBD1
cdr3_length: 18
v_call: TRBV9
cdr3_nt: TGTGCTAGCAGCCTCCCATTACAGGGGAAGGAGGATAATACATCCCTCCACTTT
cdr3_aa: CASSLPLQGKEDNTSLHF

clone_size: medium-sized
j_call: TRBJ2-3
d_call: .
cdr3_length: 14
v_call: TRBV7-2
cdr3_nt: TGTGCCAGCAGCCGAGGGGACCTCACAGATACGCAGTATTTT
cdr3_aa: CASSRGDLTDTQYF

clone_size: .
j_call: TRBJ2-2
d_call: .
cdr3_length: 14
v_call: TRBV4-2
cdr3_nt: TGTGCCAGCAGGCGGGCAGGTGGCACCGGGGAGCTGTTTTTT
cdr3_aa: CASRRAGGTGELFF

clone_size: many
j_call: TRBJ2-3
d_call: TRBD2
cdr3_length: 16
v_call: TRBV6-4
cdr3_nt: TGTGCCAGCAGTGACAGACTAGCGGGAGGGCCAGATACGCAGTATTTT
cdr3_aa: CASSDRLAGGPDTQYF

clone_size: .
j_call: TRBJ2-5
d_call: TRBD2
cdr3_length: 15
v_call: TRBV9
cdr3_nt: TGTGCCAGCAGCTTAGGGACTAGCACCCCAGCGCCCCAGTACTTC
cdr3_aa: CASSLGTSTPAPQYF

clone_size: .
j_call: TRBJ1-4
d_call: .
cdr3_length: 20
v_call: TRBV7-9
cdr3_nt: TGTGCCAGCAGCTCGGGACTGAGAGGGTCAGAATACGCAACTAATGAAAAACTGTTTTTT
cdr3_aa: CASSSGLRGSEYATNEKLFF

clone_size: .
j_call: TRBJ2-2
d_call: .
cdr3_length: 15
v_call: TRBV15
cdr3_nt: TGTGCCACTTTGAACGGGGAGAAGGACACCGGGGAGCTGTTTTTT
cdr3_aa: CATLNGEKDTGELFF

clone_size: .
j_call: TRBJ2-7
d_call: TRBD2
cdr3_length: 15
v_call: TRBV6-5
cdr3_nt: TGTGCCAGCAGTTACTCTAGCGGGAGTATCTACGAGCAGTACTTC
cdr3_aa: CASSYSSGSIYEQYF

clone_size: .
j_call: TRBJ2-3
d_call: TRBD2
cdr3_length: 15
v_call: TRBV7-9
cdr3_nt: TGTGCCAGCAGCTTAATACTAGCGGTGACAGATACGCAGTATTTT
cdr3_aa: CASSLILAVTDTQYF

clone_size: .
j_call: TRBJ2-2
d_call: TRBD2
cdr3_length: 14
v_call: TRBV29-1
cdr3_nt: TGCAGCGTTCGGTTAGCGGGAGACACCGGGGAGCTGTTTTTT
cdr3_aa: CSVRLAGDTGELFF

clone_size: many
j_call: TRBJ1-6
d_call: .
cdr3_length: 15
v_call: TRBV5-8
cdr3_nt: TGTGCCAGCAGCTTGACACGGTCAGCGAATTCACCCCTCCACTTT
cdr3_aa: CASSLTRSANSPLHF

clone_size: .
j_call: TRBJ2-7
d_call: TRBD2
cdr3_length: 14
v_call: TRBV10-2
cdr3_nt: TGCGCCAGCAGTGGGACTAGCGGAACCTACGAGCAGTACTTC
cdr3_aa: CASSGTSGTYEQYF

clone_size: .
j_call: TRBJ2-7
d_call: TRBD1
cdr3_length: 13
v_call: TRBV20-1
cdr3_nt: TGCAGTGCTAGAGAGGGACAGGCTTACGAGCAGTACTTC
cdr3_aa: CSAREGQAYEQYF

clone_size: once
j_call: TRBJ1-2
d_call: .
cdr3_length: 10
v_call: TRBV7-3
cdr3_nt: TGTGCCAGCAGCTTAACGGCCAACACCTTC
cdr3_aa: CASSLTANTF

clone_size: many
j_call: TRBJ1-2
d_call: .
cdr3_length: 15
v_call: TRBV6-2/TRBV6-3
cdr3_nt: TGTGCCAGCAGTTACTCCGGGGTCTCTAACTATGGCTACACCTTC
cdr3_aa: CASSYSGVSNYGYTF

clone_size: .
j_call: TRBJ1-2
d_call: .
cdr3_length: 11
v_call: TRBV12-3/TRBV12-4
cdr3_nt: TGTGCCAGCAGCAACAGCTGGGGCTACACCTTC
cdr3_aa: CASSNSWGYTF

clone_size: many
j_call: TRBJ2-3
d_call: .
cdr3_length: 15
v_call: TRBV4-1
cdr3_nt: TGCGCCAGCAGCCAAGGTGGGGTTAGCACAGATACGCAGTATTTT
cdr3_aa: CASSQGGVSTDTQYF

clone_size: medium-sized
j_call: TRBJ2-3
d_call: .
cdr3_length: 14
v_call: TRBV29-1
cdr3_nt: TGCAGCGTTGACAGAGGTGATTCGGCAGATACGCAGTATTTT
cdr3_aa: CSVDRGDSADTQYF

clone_size: .
j_call: TRBJ2-3
d_call: TRBD1
cdr3_length: 14
v_call: TRBV7-9
cdr3_nt: TGTGCCAGCAGCCGAATTCAGGGGGCGGATACGCAGTATTTT
cdr3_aa: CASSRIQGADTQYF

clone_size: many
j_call: TRBJ2-3
d_call: .
cdr3_length: 13
v_call: TRBV19
cdr3_nt: TGTGCCAGTAGTATAGCCTCGGGAGATACGCAGTATTTT
cdr3_aa: CASSIASGDTQYF